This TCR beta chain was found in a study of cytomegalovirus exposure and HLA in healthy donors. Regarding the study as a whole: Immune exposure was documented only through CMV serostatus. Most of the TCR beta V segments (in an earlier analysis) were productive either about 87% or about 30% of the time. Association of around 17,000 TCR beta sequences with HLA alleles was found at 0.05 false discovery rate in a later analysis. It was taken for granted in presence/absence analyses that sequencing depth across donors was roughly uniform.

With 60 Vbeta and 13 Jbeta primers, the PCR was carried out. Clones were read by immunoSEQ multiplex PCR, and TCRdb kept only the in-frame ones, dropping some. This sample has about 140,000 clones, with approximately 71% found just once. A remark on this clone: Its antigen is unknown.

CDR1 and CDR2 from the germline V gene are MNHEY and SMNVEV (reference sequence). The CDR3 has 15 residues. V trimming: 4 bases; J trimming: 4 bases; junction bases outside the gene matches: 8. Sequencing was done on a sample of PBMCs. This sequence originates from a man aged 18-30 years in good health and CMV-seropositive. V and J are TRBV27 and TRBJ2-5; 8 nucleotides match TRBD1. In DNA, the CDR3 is TGTGCCAGCAGTTCGACAGGGGTCATAGTAGAGACCCAGTACTTC. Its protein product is CASSSTGVIVETQYF.